Listed below are T cell receptor beta chains from one sample, sequenced in a study of neoadjuvant anti-PD-1 for oral cavity cancer. TCRdb's copy holds only in-frame clones and misses some; the assay was immunoSEQ multiplex PCR. The top ten hold 2.9% of the sample, which has 11,000 to 15,000 clones, approximately 80% seen once. Here the sequenced sample was PBMCs, taken before nivolumab (anti-PD-1) treatment. Receptors originate from a person between 40 and 85 years old with oral cavity squamous cell carcinoma. Each CDR3 is given with its conserved first and last residue. The order of the fields is D gene, clone size, V gene, J gene, CDR3 DNA, CDR3 protein. The D gene is left open where the match is weak. Size is omitted from some rows. Given values are once, few, many or a class for expanded clones.

-	-	TRBV6-6	TRBJ2-7	TGTGCCAGCAGTTATGAGGGGGAAATAGTCTACGAGCAGTACTTC	CASSYEGEIVYEQYF
-	-	TRBV11-2	TRBJ2-2	TGTGCCAGCAGCTCACACCGACAGGCGAACACCGGGGAGCTGTTTTTT	CASSSHRQANTGELFF
TRBD1	-	TRBV30	TRBJ2-5	TGTGCCTGGACCCCGGGACAGGGCCAGTACTTC	CAWTPGQGQYF
-	-	TRBV6-5	TRBJ2-1	TGTGCCAGCAGTTACTCGGAGGGAGAGGGTGAGCAGTTCTTC	CASSYSEGEGEQFF
TRBD2	-	TRBV10-2	TRBJ2-3	TGCGCCAGCACCTTAGCGGGAGCAGATACGCAGTATTTT	CASTLAGADTQYF
TRBD1	few	TRBV2	TRBJ1-3	TGTGCCAGCAGTGAGGGGACAGCACTCTCTGGAAACACCATATATTTT	CASSEGTALSGNTIYF
TRBD2	-	TRBV10-2	TRBJ2-1	TGCGCCAGCAGCTATTCCCTAGCGGGGAACCTCCCGTCGCGCAATGAGCAGTTCTTC	CASSYSLAGNLPSRNEQFF
TRBD1	-	TRBV5-1	TRBJ2-1	TGCGCCAGCACGGGACAGGGGGCGTACAATGAGCAGTTCTTC	CASTGQGAYNEQFF
-	-	TRBV5-1	TRBJ1-2	TGCGCCAGCAGCTTCGGTCCGGGATTGGACTATGGCTACACCTTC	CASSFGPGLDYGYTF
TRBD2	-	TRBV7-6	TRBJ2-1	TGTGCCAGCAGCTTAGTGGGCGGGAGAGTCTACAATGAGCAGTTCTTC	CASSLVGGRVYNEQFF
-	-	TRBV2	TRBJ2-2	TGTGCCAGCAGTCCCCGGACCAACACCGGGGAGCTGTTTTTT	CASSPRTNTGELFF
TRBD1	-	TRBV9	TRBJ1-1	TGTGCCAGCAGCGTAACGGGGGCGGCAGGGGGCACTGAAGCTTTCTTT	CASSVTGAAGGTEAFF
-	-	TRBV9	TRBJ2-5	TGTGCCAGCAGCGTAAGGGTGCGCGAGACCCAGTACTTC	CASSVRVRETQYF
-	-	TRBV6-5	TRBJ2-1	TGTGCCAGCAGTTACTCTACCATCTACAATGAGCAGTTCTTC	CASSYSTIYNEQFF
-	-	TRBV4-1	TRBJ2-2	TGCGCCAGCAGCCCTTTCCAGGGGAACACCGGGGAGCTGTTTTTT	CASSPFQGNTGELFF
-	-	TRBV15	TRBJ2-2	TGTGCCACCAGCAGAGAGGGCCCATGGAATTCTACCGGGGAGCTGTTTTTT	CATSREGPWNSTGELFF